This T cell receptor (beta chain) was sequenced in a study of identical twins. Findings and caveats of the study: In zero-insertion analyses, partial confounding could arise from invariant MAIT and iNKT cells. Memory repertoires lacked the insertion deficit that abundant cord blood beta clonotypes showed. Beta out-of-frame sequences displayed a weaker excess of sharing between twins. The study drew conclusions from cross-sectional statistical analysis, not from following the same donors.

TCRdb processed the 5' RACE reads anew with MiXCR; each CDR3 protein has one entry. The repertoire holds 400,000 or so distinct CDR3 sequences, with approximately 9.1% as singletons. The CDR3 length is 15 residues. The germline V gene has CDR1 MNHEY and CDR2 SMNVEV (reference sequence). V trimming: 5 bases; J trimming: 0 bases; junction bases outside the gene matches: 5. This clonotype was counted between two and nine times. Its antigen is unidentified. Input material: naive T cells sorted from blood. The chain couples TRBV27 to TRBJ1-1, with 8 bases identical to TRBD1. The sequence derives from a woman aged 50 to 60 in good health. CDR3 loop: CASSPLQGVNTEAFF. CDR3 DNA: TGTGCCAGCAGTCCCTTACAGGGGGTGAACACTGAAGCTTTCTTT.